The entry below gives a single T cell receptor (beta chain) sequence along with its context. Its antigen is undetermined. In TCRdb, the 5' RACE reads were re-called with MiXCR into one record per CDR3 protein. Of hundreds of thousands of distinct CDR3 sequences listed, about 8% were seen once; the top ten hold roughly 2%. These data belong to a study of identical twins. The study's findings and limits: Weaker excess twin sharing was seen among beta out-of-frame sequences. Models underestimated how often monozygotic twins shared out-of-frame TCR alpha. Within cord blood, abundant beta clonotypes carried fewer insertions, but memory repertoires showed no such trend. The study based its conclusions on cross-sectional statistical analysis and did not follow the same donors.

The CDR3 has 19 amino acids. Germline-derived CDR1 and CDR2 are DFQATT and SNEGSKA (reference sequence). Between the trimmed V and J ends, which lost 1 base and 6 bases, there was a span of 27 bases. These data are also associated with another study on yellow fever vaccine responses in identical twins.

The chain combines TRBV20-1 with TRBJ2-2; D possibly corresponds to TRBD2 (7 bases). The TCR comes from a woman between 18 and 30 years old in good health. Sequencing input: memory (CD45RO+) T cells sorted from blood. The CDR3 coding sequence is TGCAGTGCTAGAGTGGCGTTTTTGACGGGGGGCCCCAGGGCCGGGGAGCTGTTTTTT. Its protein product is CSARVAFLTGGPRAGELFF.